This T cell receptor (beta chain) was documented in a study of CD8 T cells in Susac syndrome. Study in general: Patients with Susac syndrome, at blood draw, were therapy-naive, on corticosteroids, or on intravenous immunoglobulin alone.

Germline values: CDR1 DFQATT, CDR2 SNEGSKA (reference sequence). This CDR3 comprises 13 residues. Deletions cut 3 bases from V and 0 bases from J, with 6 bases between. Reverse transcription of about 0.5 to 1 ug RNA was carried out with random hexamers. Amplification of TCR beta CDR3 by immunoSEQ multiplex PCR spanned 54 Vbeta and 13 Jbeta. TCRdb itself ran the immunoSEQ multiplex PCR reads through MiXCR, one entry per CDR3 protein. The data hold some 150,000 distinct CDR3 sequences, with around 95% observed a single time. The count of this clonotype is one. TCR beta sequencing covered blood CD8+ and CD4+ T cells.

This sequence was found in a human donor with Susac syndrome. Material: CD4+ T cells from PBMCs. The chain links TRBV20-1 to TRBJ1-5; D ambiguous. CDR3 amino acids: CSARTASNQPQHF. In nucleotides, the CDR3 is TGCAGTGCTAGGACGGCTAGCAATCAGCCCCAGCATTTT.